The T cell receptor (beta chain) described here comes from a study of T cell repertoires in cytomegalovirus infection. Study-level background: Both a matching HLA type and CMV infection were indicated by public TCR beta signatures. Overall study results and limits: Predominance within the ex vivo response was attributable to HLA-C-restricted CMV-specific TCR beta clonotypes. Carriage of CMV together with the relevant HLA was identifiable through cumulative public TCR beta family frequency.

TCRdb called the reads again in MiXCR, with one record for every CDR3 protein. The sample includes 630,000 or so distinct CDR3 sequences, less than 25% of them seen just once. Germline CDR1 is SQVTM and CDR2 is ANQGSEA. The CDR3 extends over 15 amino acids. Trimming removed 1 base from V and 0 bases from J, with 11 bases in between. On this clonotype itself: The antigen is unknown.

This receptor was taken from a human donor in good health (CMV status not recorded). Some clones in this sample may be carry-over from other donors' samples. Sequencing was performed on CD8+ T cells from PBMCs. The chain links TRBV29-1 to TRBJ2-3, with D unclear. The CDR3 reads CSVEGTDFSTDTQYF. The DNA of the CDR3 is TGCAGCGTTGAAGGTACAGATTTCAGCACAGATACGCAGTATTTT.